This T cell receptor (beta chain) appears in the sequencing data of a study of cytomegalovirus exposure and HLA in healthy donors. Profiling relied on immunoSEQ multiplex PCR, and the TCRdb table lists in-frame clones only, not all of them. The repertoire holds about 130,000 clones, with about 94% as singletons. From germline, CDR1 is MDHEN and CDR2 SYDVKM. The CDR3 runs 13 residues. V was pared by 5 bases and J by 1 base, with 8 bases between. The chain has TRBV28 and TRBJ1-1; tentatively, D is TRBD1 (5 bases). The specimen was PBMCs. The receptor comes from a man between 18 and 29 years old in good health and CMV-seropositive. CDR3: CASSTGGNTEAFF. CDR3 bases: TGTGCCAGCAGTACGGGGGGGAACACTGAAGCTTTCTTT. The whole variable domain, filled in from reference TRBV28 and TRBJ1-1, reads DVKVTQSSRYLVKRTGEKVFLECVQDMDHENMFWYRQDPGLGLRLIYFSYDVKMKEKGDIPEGYSVSREKKERFSLILESASTNQTSMYLCASSTGGNTEAFFGQGTRLTVV.